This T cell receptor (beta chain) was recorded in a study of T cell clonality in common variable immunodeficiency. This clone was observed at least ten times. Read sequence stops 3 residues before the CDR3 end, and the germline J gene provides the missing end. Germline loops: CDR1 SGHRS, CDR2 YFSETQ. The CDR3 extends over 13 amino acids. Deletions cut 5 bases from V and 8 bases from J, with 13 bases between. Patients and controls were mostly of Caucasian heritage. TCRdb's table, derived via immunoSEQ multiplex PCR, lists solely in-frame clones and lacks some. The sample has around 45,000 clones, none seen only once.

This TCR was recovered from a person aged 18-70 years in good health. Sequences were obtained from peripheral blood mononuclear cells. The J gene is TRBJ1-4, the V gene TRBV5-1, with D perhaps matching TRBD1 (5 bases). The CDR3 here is CASSTGASEKLFF. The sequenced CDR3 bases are TGCGCCAGCAGTACAGGAGCGTCAGAAAAA.